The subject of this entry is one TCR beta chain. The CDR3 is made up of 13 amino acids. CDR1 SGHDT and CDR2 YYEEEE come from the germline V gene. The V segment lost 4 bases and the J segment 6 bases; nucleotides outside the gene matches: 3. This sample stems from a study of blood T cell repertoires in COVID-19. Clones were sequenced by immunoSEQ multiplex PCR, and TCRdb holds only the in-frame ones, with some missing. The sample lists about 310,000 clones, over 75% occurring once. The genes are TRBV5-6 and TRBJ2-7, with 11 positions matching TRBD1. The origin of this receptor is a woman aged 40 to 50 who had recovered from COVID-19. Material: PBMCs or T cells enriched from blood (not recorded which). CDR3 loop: CASSVDRGLEQYF. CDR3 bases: TGTGCCAGCAGCGTGGACAGGGGGCTCGAGCAGTACTTC.